Listed here are 27 T cell receptor beta chains from one sample, sequenced in a study of chemoradiotherapy in HPV16-positive cancers. TCRdb keeps only in-frame clones here, not all; method: immunoSEQ multiplex PCR. The sample records around 40,000 clones, more than 75% being singletons. Sequencing was performed on blood, taken from a patient who underwent chemoradiotherapy. The source of these receptors is a human donor with HPV-associated anogenital cancer.

This chain connects TRBV7-9 to TRBJ2-2, with TRBD2 matching over 10 bases. The V gene's germline CDR1 is SEHNR and CDR2 FQNEAQ (reference sequence). This CDR3 comprises 16 residues. The trim removed 5 bases at V and 0 bases at J, leaving 3 bases unmatched. The CDR3: CASSLLAGTNTGELFF. Here the CDR3 DNA reads TGTGCCAGCAGCCTACTAGCGGGGACGAACACCGGGGAGCTGTTTTTT. The complete variable domain, with remaining parts taken from reference TRBV7-9 and TRBJ2-2, reads DTGVSQNPRHKITKRGQNVTFRCDPISEHNRLYWYRQTLGQGPEFLTYFQNEAQLEKSRLLSDRFSAERPKGSFSTLEIQRTEQGDSAMYLCASSLLAGTNTGELFFGEGSRLTVL.

The chain links TRBV14 to TRBJ2-7; D might be TRBD2 (5 bases). Germline V CDR1 and CDR2: SGHDN, FVKESK. V dropped 1 base and J dropped 6 bases, with 13 bases sitting between them. The CDR3 spans 14 residues. The CDR3 coding sequence is TGTGCCAGCAGCCAAGTTCACGGGATGTCCGAGCAGTACTTC. Amino acid sequence: CASSQVHGMSEQYF.

The chain employs TRBV9 and TRBJ2-7; 8 nucleotides line up with TRBD2. Per germline, CDR1 SGDLS and CDR2 YYNGEE. The trim removed 4 bases at V and 3 bases at J, leaving 6 bases unmatched. The CDR3 extends over 14 amino acids. The CDR3 DNA follows: TGTGCCAGCAGCCCCGGGGGGGGCGGCTACGAGCAGTACTTC. Translating it yields CASSPGGGGYEQYF.

The chain links TRBV7-2 to TRBJ1-2, with TRBD1 identical over 11 bases. The CDR3 has 13 amino acids. Germline lookup yields CDR1 SGHTA and CDR2 FQGNSA. Trimming took 1 base from V and 13 from J; bases not matched to a gene: 5. The CDR3 protein is CASSLGPGQGVTF. The CDR3 DNA sequence: TGTGCCAGCAGCTTAGGCCCGGGACAGGGGGTCACCTTC. The full variable domain, in which reference TRBV7-2 and TRBJ1-2 provide the parts outside the CDR3, is GAGVSQSPSNKVTEKGKDVELRCDPISGHTALYWYRQSLGQGLEFLIYFQGNSAPDKSGLPSDRFSAERTGGSVSTLTIQRTQQEDSAVYLCASSLGPGQGVTFGSGTRLTVV.

The CDR3 bases are TGTGCCAGCAGTGAGACCGGGACAGGGGATGAAAAACTGTTTTTT. It yields the protein CASSETGTGDEKLFF. The rearrangement links TRBV6-1 to TRBJ1-4; 10 nucleotides match TRBD1. The CDR3 sequence is 15 residues long. V shed 3 bases, J shed 6 bases, and the junction held 4 bases outside the gene matches. Per germline, CDR1 MNHNS and CDR2 SASEGT.

V usage is TRBV5-4 and J usage is TRBJ2-7; D ambiguous. Germline CDR1 is SGHNT and CDR2 is YYREEE (reference sequence). The ends were cut back, 0 bases at V and 7 bases at J, with 8 bases in the middle. This CDR3 spans 12 amino acids. The CDR3 sequence: CASSLGVGEQYF. The CDR3 bases are TGTGCCAGCAGCTTGGGGGTCGGAGAGCAGTACTTC.

The chain has TRBV5-4 and TRBJ1-2; 8 nucleotides align to TRBD1. Looked up from germline, CDR1 is SGHNT and CDR2 is YYREEE (reference sequence). V dropped 6 bases and J dropped 3; count of bases not matched to a gene: 13. This CDR3 contains 16 residues. CDR3: CASTRPLTGVDYGYTF. The CDR3 bases are TGTGCCAGCACGCGGCCTTTGACAGGGGTTGACTATGGCTACACCTTC.

The chain links TRBV27 to TRBJ2-1; D is perhaps TRBD1 (6 bases). The CDR3 spans 17 residues. V lost 3 bases to trimming and J lost 8 bases, with 23 bases between them. Germline V gene data show CDR1 as MNHEY and CDR2 as SMNVEV (reference sequence). The CDR3 region has the DNA TGTGCCAGCAGTTTCGCCCTAACAGGGATAGGTGAGGATGAGCAGTTCTTC. Translation gives CASSFALTGIGEDEQFF.

This chain joins TRBV5-6 and TRBJ1-1; D not resolved. The germline V gene encodes CDR1 SGHDT and CDR2 YYEEEE. V lost 0 bases and J 10 bases, leaving 10 bases between the germline ends. The CDR3 sequence is 12 residues long. CDR3 region: CASSLGSVGAFF. The CDR3 DNA sequence: TGTGCCAGCAGCTTGGGCAGCGTAGGAGCTTTCTTT. Combining the CDR3 with reference TRBV5-6 and TRBJ1-1 gives the whole variable domain DAGVTQSPTHLIKTRGQQVTLRCSPKSGHDTVSWYQQALGQGPQFIFQYYEEEERQRGNFPDRFSGHQFPNYSSELNVNALLLGDSALYLCASSLGSVGAFFGQGTRLTVV.

This clone is categorized as medium-sized. The chain is built from TRBV5-1 and TRBJ1-3; D is unresolved. This CDR3 is 15 amino acids long. The germline CDR1 and CDR2 sequences are SGHRS and YFSETQ. The V end lost 4 bases, the J end lost 4 bases, and 15 bases lay between the germline ends. The CDR3 reads CASSPMGNTGNTIYF. For the CDR3, the DNA is TGCGCCAGCAGCCCCATGGGAAATACCGGAAACACCATATATTTT.

CDR3 in amino acids: CASSASGTSGGAGEQFF. CDR3 sequence (DNA): TGTGCCAGCAGCGCGTCCGGGACTAGCGGGGGGGCCGGGGAGCAGTTCTTC. V gene TRBV7-9 combines with J gene TRBJ2-1; 16 nucleotides align to TRBD2. Germline lookup yields CDR1 SEHNR and CDR2 FQNEAQ (reference sequence). V lost 5 bases, J lost 10 bases, and 11 bases stayed unmatched. The CDR3 length is 17 residues.

This clone has only one observation. The CDR3 here is CASSLAGTKQPQHF. The CDR3 bases are TGTGCCAGCAGCTTGGCGGGGACCAAACAGCCCCAGCATTTT. The gene calls are TRBV5-8 and TRBJ1-5; D possibly corresponds to TRBD1 (5 bases). The CDR3 has 14 amino acids. With 0 bases removed from V and 7 bases from J, the gap between germline ends came to 11 bases. Germline lookup yields CDR1 SGHTS and CDR2 YDEGEE.

This rearrangement joins TRBV14 to TRBJ2-3, with D tentatively TRBD1 (5 bases). Germline V gene lookup returns CDR1 SGHDN and CDR2 FVKESK. V lost 3 bases and J 2 bases, leaving 15 bases between the germline ends. The CDR3 consists of 16 residues. The CDR3 nucleotides read TGTGCCAGCAGCCACCAGGGTAGGGGCTACACAGATACGCAGTATTTT. Protein sequence: CASSHQGRGYTDTQYF.

DNA for the CDR3: TGTGCCAGCAGCTTGGTACGGAATTCACCCCTCCACTTT. Its translation is CASSLVRNSPLHF. The rearrangement uses TRBV5-6 and TRBJ1-6; D call uncertain. The V and J ends lost 0 bases and 7 bases respectively, with 5 bases between them. There are 13 residues in the CDR3. Germline V CDR1 and CDR2: SGHDT, YYEEEE.

The genes are TRBV6-6 and TRBJ2-6; 10 bases agree with TRBD1. The germline V gene encodes CDR1 MNHNY and CDR2 SVGAGI (reference sequence). The CDR3 totals 16 residues. J gave up 4 bases and V 5 bases, and 5 bases lay outside the gene matches. The CDR3 DNA reads TGTGCCAGCAGTACCGGGACAGGGGCCGGGGCCAACGTCCTGACTTTC. Its translation: CASSTGTGAGANVLTF.

The V gene is TRBV6-1, the J gene TRBJ1-2, with unresolved D. Germline CDR1 MNHNS, CDR2 SASEGT. Trimming shortened V by 10 bases and J by 0 bases, and 12 bases separated the two germline ends. This CDR3 spans 13 amino acids. CDR3 residues: CATTTSSNYGYTF. CDR3 bases: TGTGCCACGACGACATCTTCTAACTATGGCTACACCTTC.

The chain has TRBV11-1 and TRBJ1-2, with TRBD1 matching over 7 bases. Germline trimming cut 5 bases from V and 5 bases from J; bases unmatched to any gene: 5. The CDR3 extends over 13 amino acids. CDR1 and CDR2 (germline): SGHAT, FQDESV (reference sequence). CDR3 residues: CASSPRQGYGYTF. In nucleotides, the CDR3 is TGTGCCAGCAGCCCCCGACAGGGTTATGGCTACACCTTC. Based on the CDR3 plus reference TRBV11-1 and TRBJ1-2, the full variable domain is EAEVAQSPRYKITEKSQAVAFWCDPISGHATLYWYRQILGQGPELLVQFQDESVVDDSQLPKDRFSAERLKGVDSTLKIQPAELGDSAMYLCASSPRQGYGYTFGSGTRLTVV.

The sample holds a few counts of this clone. The chain carries TRBV9 and TRBJ1-4; 7 positions agree with TRBD1. The CDR3 has 15 amino acids. Germline V gives CDR1 SGDLS, CDR2 YYNGEE. After removal of 2 bases from V and 2 bases from J, the junction contained 3 bases not matched to a gene. CDR3 DNA: TGTGCCAGCAGCGTGACAGGGTCGACTAATGAAAAACTGTTTTTT. Translated: CASSVTGSTNEKLFF.

The chain recombines TRBV14 with TRBJ1-1, with D perhaps TRBD1 (5 bases). The CDR3 extends over 17 amino acids. Germline lookup yields CDR1 SGHDN and CDR2 FVKESK. Trimming took 1 base from V and 4 from J, leaving 19 bases between them. CDR3 bases: TGTGCCAGCAGCCAAGGATGGCAGGGTAATAGACGCACTGAAGCTTTCTTT. It yields the protein CASSQGWQGNRRTEAFF.

The chain is built from TRBV6-5 and TRBJ2-5, with D perhaps TRBD2 (6 bases). CDR3 size: 16 residues. Germline V gene data show CDR1 as MNHEY and CDR2 as SVGAGI. Trimming took 4 bases from V and 1 from J, leaving 16 bases between them. CDR3 protein: CASSFRDSIPQETQYF. The DNA for the CDR3 is TGTGCCAGCAGTTTTCGGGACTCCATTCCCCAAGAGACCCAGTACTTC.

The J gene is TRBJ1-2, the V gene TRBV18; D not resolved. Germline V gene data show CDR1 as KGHSH and CDR2 as LQKENI. The CDR3 totals 12 residues. V was shortened by 2 bases and J by 5 bases, with 6 bases between the two germline ends. DNA for the CDR3: TGTGCCAGCTCACCAGGACGGTATGGCTACACCTTC. This translates into CASSPGRYGYTF.

V is TRBV5-1 and J is TRBJ1-2, with D possibly matching TRBD1 (5 bases). CDR3 length equals 14 residues. V dropped 5 bases and J dropped 1 base, with 12 bases sitting between them. Germline V CDR1 and CDR2: SGHRS, YFSETQ. The CDR3 loop reads CASRTGQGNYGYTF. The CDR3 nucleotides read TGCGCCAGCAGGACCGGTCAGGGTAACTATGGCTACACCTTC.

V is TRBV2 and J is TRBJ2-5, with a possible D match to TRBD1 (6 bases). The germline V gene encodes CDR1 SNHLY and CDR2 FYNNEI. V was trimmed by 6 bases and J by 0 bases, leaving 11 bases between them. The CDR3 has 14 residues. Here the CDR3 DNA reads TGTGCCAGCAGAAATGGACAGTACCAAGAGACCCAGTACTTC. Its translation: CASRNGQYQETQYF.

This clone was counted a few times. The V call is TRBV11-2, the J call TRBJ1-2; D is undetermined. The length of the CDR3 is 15 residues. Germline CDR1 SGHAT, CDR2 FQNNGV. The V gene lost 1 base and the J gene lost 6 bases, with 15 bases spanning the gap. Written as DNA, the CDR3 is TGTGCCAGCAGCTTAGTTCAGTTAGGAGCCGATGGCTACACCTTC. Amino acids: CASSLVQLGADGYTF.

In DNA, the CDR3 is TGTGCCAGCAGCTTGGGTGGAGGATCCTACAATGAGCAGTTCTTC. Translated, it gives CASSLGGGSYNEQFF. The chain recombines TRBV5-4 with TRBJ2-1; D perhaps matches TRBD2 (5 bases). Trimming removed 0 bases from V and 1 base from J, with 8 bases in between. In germline, CDR1 is SGHNT, CDR2 YYREEE (reference sequence). CDR3 length: 15 residues.

The chain links TRBV14 to TRBJ1-1; no clear D gene. Between the trimmed V and J ends, which lost 1 base and 0 bases, there was a span of 9 bases. The CDR3 is 15 amino acids. CDR1 and CDR2 (germline): SGHDN, FVKESK. The CDR3, as DNA: TGTGCCAGCAGCCAAGTGGGCGTCATGAACACTGAAGCTTTCTTT. This sequence encodes CASSQVGVMNTEAFF.

This clone was counted once. The chain carries TRBV7-9 and TRBJ1-2; 8 nucleotides match TRBD1. CDR1 and CDR2 from the germline V gene are SEHNR and FQNEAQ (reference sequence). The CDR3 loop spans 15 amino acids. Losses at the gene ends were 5 bases for V and 0 bases for J; bases not matched to a gene: 5. In DNA, the CDR3 is TGTGCCAGCAGCACATCACAGGGGGCTAACTATGGCTACACCTTC. Amino acid sequence: CASSTSQGANYGYTF.